Listed here are 5 T cell receptor beta chains from one sample, sequenced in a study of neurological immune-mediated disorders. TCRdb passed the 5' RACE reads through MiXCR, listing each CDR3 protein once. The sample shows 55,000 to 75,000 distinct CDR3 sequences, less than 5.5% of them seen only once. The sample taken for sequencing was PBMCs. These receptors were taken from a young woman with multiple sclerosis.

The gene calls are TRBV9 and TRBJ2-1; 8 bases map to TRBD2. The CDR3 is made up of 16 amino acids. Germline-derived CDR1 and CDR2 are SGDLS and YYNGEE. J lost 4 bases, V lost 4 bases, and 10 bases had no gene match. The CDR3 loop is CASSIANSGEYNEQFF. The CDR3 bases are TGTGCCAGCAGCATAGCTAATAGCGGGGAATACAATGAGCAGTTCTTC.

This clonotype has ten or more counts. The chain couples TRBV3-1 to TRBJ2-2; D might be TRBD2 (6 bases). Germline V lookup: CDR1 LGHDT, CDR2 YNNKEL (reference sequence). The V and J ends lost 8 bases and 2 bases respectively, with 15 bases between them. This CDR3 comprises 15 residues. CDR3 nucleotide sequence: TGTGCCAGCCTAGGGACTCCCTACAACACCGGGGAGCTGTTTTTT. The encoded protein is CASLGTPYNTGELFF.

This clonotype was seen many times. The chain combines TRBV20-1 with TRBJ2-1; the match to TRBD2 covers 11 bases. Germline CDR1 DFQATT, CDR2 SNEGSKA (reference sequence). V gave up 3 bases and J gave up 8 bases; unmatched junction bases: 6. The CDR3 totals 14 residues. The CDR3 loop reads CSASPLAGGDEQFF. The CDR3 DNA reads as TGCAGTGCTAGCCCTCTAGCGGGGGGCGATGAGCAGTTCTTC.

This clonotype was detected ten times or more. The chain employs TRBV27 and TRBJ1-5, with a weak D call TRBD1 (5 bases). V lost 5 bases and J lost 9, with 11 bases in between. CDR1 MNHEY and CDR2 SMNVEV come from the germline V gene (reference sequence). There are 12 residues in the CDR3. The CDR3 nucleotides are TGTGCCAGCAGTCCACCGGGGGGGCCCCAGCATTTT. Its protein is CASSPPGGPQHF.

The sample holds many counts of this clonotype. The J gene is TRBJ1-2, the V gene TRBV3-1; TRBD1 is a possible D gene (5 bases). Trimming left V 1 base short and J 0 bases short, with 9 bases between. Germline CDR1 and CDR2: LGHDT and YNNKEL (reference sequence). The CDR3 is 15 residues long. CDR3 protein: CASSQGRGPNYGYTF. The CDR3 nucleotides are TGTGCCAGCAGCCAAGGCCGGGGCCCTAACTATGGCTACACCTTC.